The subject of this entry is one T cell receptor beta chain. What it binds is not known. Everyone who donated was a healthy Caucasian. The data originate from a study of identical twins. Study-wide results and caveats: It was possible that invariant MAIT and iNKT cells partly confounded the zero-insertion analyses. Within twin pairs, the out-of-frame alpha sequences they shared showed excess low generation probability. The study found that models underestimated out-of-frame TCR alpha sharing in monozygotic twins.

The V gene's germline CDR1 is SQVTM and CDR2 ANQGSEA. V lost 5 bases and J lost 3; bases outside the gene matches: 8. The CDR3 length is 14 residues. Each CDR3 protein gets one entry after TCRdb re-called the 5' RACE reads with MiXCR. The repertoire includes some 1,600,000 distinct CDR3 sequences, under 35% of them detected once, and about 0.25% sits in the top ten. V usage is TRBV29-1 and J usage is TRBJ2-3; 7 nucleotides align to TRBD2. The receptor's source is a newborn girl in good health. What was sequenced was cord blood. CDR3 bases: TGCAGCGTTTACAGTGGGGGGGTGACAGATACGCAGTATTTT. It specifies CSVYSGGVTDTQYF.